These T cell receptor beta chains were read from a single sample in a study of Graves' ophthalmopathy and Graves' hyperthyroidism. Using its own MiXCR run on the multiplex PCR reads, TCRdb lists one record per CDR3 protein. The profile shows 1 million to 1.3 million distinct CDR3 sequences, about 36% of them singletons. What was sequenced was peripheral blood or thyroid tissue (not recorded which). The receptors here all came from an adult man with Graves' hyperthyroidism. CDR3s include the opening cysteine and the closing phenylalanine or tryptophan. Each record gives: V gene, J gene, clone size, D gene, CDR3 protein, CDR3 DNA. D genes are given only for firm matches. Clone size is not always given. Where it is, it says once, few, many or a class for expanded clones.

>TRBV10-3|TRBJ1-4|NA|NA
CAISEGAVDEKLFF
TGTGCCATCAGTGAGGGGGCGGTCGATGAAAAACTGTTTTTT
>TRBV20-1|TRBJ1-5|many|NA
CSAVRGLQHF
TGCAGTGCCGTTAGGGGACTTCAGCATTTT
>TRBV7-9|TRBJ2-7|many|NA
CASRLLSPYEQYF
TGTGCCAGCAGACTCCTTTCACCCTACGAGCAGTACTTC
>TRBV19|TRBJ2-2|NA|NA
CASSNVVTGNTGELFF
TGTGCCAGTAGTAACGTCGTGACAGGGAACACCGGGGAGCTGTTTTTT
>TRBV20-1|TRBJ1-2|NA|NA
CSAKGSRVVYGYTF
TGCAGTGCTAAAGGGAGCAGGGTCGTCTATGGCTACACCTTC
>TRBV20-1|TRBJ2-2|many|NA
CSARVGSGELFF
TGCAGTGCGCGGGTCGGATCCGGGGAGCTGTTTTTT
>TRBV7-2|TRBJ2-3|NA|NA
CASSLVPGRIGGYTQYF
TGTGCCAGCAGCTTAGTTCCGGGACGAATTGGCGGTTATACGCAGTATTTT
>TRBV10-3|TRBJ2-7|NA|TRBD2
CAIGDRLAGNTYEQYF
TGTGCCATCGGGGACCGACTAGCGGGTAACACCTACGAGCAGTACTTC
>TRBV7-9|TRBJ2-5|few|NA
CASSGGGAGETQYF
TGTGCCAGCAGTGGAGGCGGGGCGGGAGAGACCCAGTACTTC
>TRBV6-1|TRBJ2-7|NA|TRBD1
CASSRVMGQGSYEQYF
TGTGCCAGCAGTCGCGTAATGGGACAGGGCTCCTACGAGCAGTACTTC
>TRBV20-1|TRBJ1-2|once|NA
CSAREGSYGYTF
TGCAGTGCTAGAGAGGGGAGCTATGGCTACACCTTC
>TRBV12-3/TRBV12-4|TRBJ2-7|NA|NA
CTSSLFRVGNEQYF
TGTACCAGCAGTTTATTCAGGGTCGGAAACGAGCAGTACTTC
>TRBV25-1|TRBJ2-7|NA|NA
CASSPREGALYEQYF
TGTGCCAGCAGTCCCCGGGAGGGGGCACTCTACGAGCAGTACTTC
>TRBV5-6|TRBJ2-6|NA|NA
CASSFFEPGADVLTF
TGTGCCAGCAGCTTTTTCGAACCTGGGGCCGACGTCCTGACTTTC
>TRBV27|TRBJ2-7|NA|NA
CASSFEGPPGEQYF
TGTGCCAGCAGTTTTGAGGGGCCACCCGGGGAGCAGTACTTC
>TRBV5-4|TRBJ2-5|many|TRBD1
CASSSGDRGETQYF
TGTGCCAGCAGCTCCGGCGACAGGGGTGAGACCCAGTACTTC